This is a list of T cell receptor beta chains from one sample in a study of neurological immune-mediated disorders. Each CDR3 protein is one row after TCRdb ran MiXCR on the 5' RACE reads. The table has around 25,000 distinct CDR3 sequences, more than 2% seen once. Input material: PBMCs. The origin of the receptors is a woman in her fifties or sixties with multiple sclerosis. Each CDR3 is given with its conserved first and last residue. Each record gives: J gene, V gene, D gene, clone size, CDR3 DNA, CDR3 protein. D genes are given only for firm matches. Expanded clones are given a class, and other clones once, few, many or no size at all.

TRBJ2-5,TRBV18,TRBD2,many,TGTGCCAGCTCTCCAGGGACTAACCAAGAGACCCAGTACTTC,CASSPGTNQETQYF
TRBJ2-7,TRBV5-1,TRBD2,many,TGCGCCAGCAGCCTTCCCCTAGCGGGAGGGCCGGGGGACGAGCAGTACTTC,CASSLPLAGGPGDEQYF
TRBJ2-7,TRBV7-8,TRBD2,many,TGTGCCAGCAGCTTAGAGCCGCGGGGGACCTACGAGCAGTACTTC,CASSLEPRGTYEQYF
TRBJ2-5,TRBV29-1,-,many,TGCAGCGTTGAAGAGGGGGGACGAGGAGAGACCCAGTACTTC,CSVEEGGRGETQYF
TRBJ1-2,TRBV12-3/TRBV12-4,-,many,TGTGCCAGCAGCCAACAGGGCTATGGCTACACCTTC,CASSQQGYGYTF
TRBJ2-3,TRBV20-1,-,many,TGCAGTGCTAGACGAGGAAACACAGATACGCAGTATTTT,CSARRGNTDTQYF
TRBJ2-3,TRBV7-8,-,many,TGTGCCAGCAGCTTAGAATTCGATACGCAGTATTTT,CASSLEFDTQYF
TRBJ2-5,TRBV24-1,TRBD1,many,TGTGCCACCAGTGACCCGGGACAGGGCGAGGAGACCCAGTACTTC,CATSDPGQGEETQYF
TRBJ2-2,TRBV12-3/TRBV12-4,-,many,TGTGCCAGCAGCTTAATGGGGGAGCTGTTTTTT,CASSLMGELFF
TRBJ2-1,TRBV19,-,few,TGTGCCAGTAGTTGGGGAATCCACAATGAGCAGTTCTTC,CASSWGIHNEQFF
TRBJ2-7,TRBV20-1,-,many,TGCAGTGCTAGAGGTGCCAGCAACTCCTACGAGCAGTACTTC,CSARGASNSYEQYF
TRBJ1-3,TRBV12-3/TRBV12-4,-,many,TGTGCCAGCAGTTTAGGCGGTCGAGGGGGAAACACCATATATTTT,CASSLGGRGGNTIYF
TRBJ2-2,TRBV29-1,TRBD1,many,TGCAGCGTTAGGGACAGCCTCGGGGAGCTGTTTTTT,CSVRDSLGELFF
TRBJ2-7,TRBV20-1,-,many,TGCAGTGCTAGACCCCTAGGCCTGCGCGAGCAGTACTTC,CSARPLGLREQYF
TRBJ2-7,TRBV20-1,-,many,TGCAGTGCTAGAGATCCCCTAGCGCTTAGCTCCTACGAGCAGTACTTC,CSARDPLALSSYEQYF
TRBJ1-2,TRBV20-1,-,many,TGCAGTGCAAACAGCGTAGTGGACTATGGCTACACCTTC,CSANSVVDYGYTF
TRBJ2-1,TRBV5-1,TRBD2,many,TGCGCCAGCAGCTTGGGGCTAGCGGGAGAAGAGCAGTTCTTC,CASSLGLAGEEQFF
TRBJ2-7,TRBV20-1,TRBD2,many,TGCAGTGCTAGAGTTCCACTAGCGGGGGATTACGAGCAGTACTTC,CSARVPLAGDYEQYF
TRBJ1-2,TRBV12-3/TRBV12-4,TRBD1,-,TGTGCCAGCAAAGTGGGACAGGGTTTCTATGGCTACACCTTC,CASKVGQGFYGYTF
TRBJ2-1,TRBV4-3,-,many,TGCGCCAGCAGCCTACGACTAGAGAAAGACAATGAGCAGTTCTTC,CASSLRLEKDNEQFF
TRBJ2-7,TRBV12-3/TRBV12-4,-,-,TGTGCCAGCAGTCCCGGACCCCCCACCCACGAGCAGTACTTC,CASSPGPPTHEQYF
TRBJ1-1,TRBV18,TRBD1,-,TGTGCCAGCTCACCAGTCGGGACAGGGGAAGCTTTCTTT,CASSPVGTGEAFF
TRBJ1-1,TRBV7-6,-,-,TGTGCCAGCAGCCCAGGGGTTACTGAAGCTTTCTTT,CASSPGVTEAFF
TRBJ2-6,TRBV27,TRBD1,many,TGTGCCAGCAGTTTACGGACCCCGGACAGGGGGCAAGGGGCCAACGTCCTGACTTTC,CASSLRTPDRGQGANVLTF
TRBJ1-1,TRBV10-3,-,many,TGTGCCATCAGTGACCCGATGAACACTGAAGCTTTCTTT,CAISDPMNTEAFF
TRBJ1-6,TRBV7-2,TRBD1,many,TGTGCCAGCAGCCGGGACAGGGATTCACCCCTCCACTTT,CASSRDRDSPLHF
TRBJ2-3,TRBV5-5,TRBD2,many,TGTGCCAGCAGCTACGGGACTAGCGGGAGTGTACTTGATACGAAGTATTTT,CASSYGTSGSVLDTKYF
TRBJ2-7,TRBV10-3,TRBD1,many,TGTGCCATCAGTGGGACAGGGAGCTCCTACGAGCAGTACTTC,CAISGTGSSYEQYF
TRBJ2-1,TRBV20-1,-,many,TGCAGTGCTAGAGATCCCCGGGGTATCGATGAGCAGTTCTTC,CSARDPRGIDEQFF
TRBJ1-2,TRBV12-3/TRBV12-4,TRBD1,-,TGTGCCAGCAGTCGGGACAGATCTAACTATGGCTACACCTTC,CASSRDRSNYGYTF
TRBJ2-3,TRBV20-1,TRBD2,-,TGCAGTGCCCACCGTGGTGGGGGAGGGAGCACAGATACGCAGTATTTT,CSAHRGGGGSTDTQYF
TRBJ1-3,TRBV10-3,TRBD1,medium-sized,TGTGCCATCAACCGAGCCGGGACAGGGGGCCGAAACACCATATATTTT,CAINRAGTGGRNTIYF
TRBJ2-3,TRBV5-1,-,many,TGCGCCAGCAGCTTGGGGGACGGGGCAGATACGCAGTATTTT,CASSLGDGADTQYF
TRBJ2-3,TRBV10-3,-,-,TGTGCCATCACTCCGACTGTTTTTAGCACAGATACGCAGTATTTT,CAITPTVFSTDTQYF
TRBJ1-5,TRBV4-1,-,many,TGCGCCAGCAGCCAAGATTGGGGGGCTTGGCAGCCCCAGCATTTT,CASSQDWGAWQPQHF
TRBJ2-7,TRBV5-1,TRBD2,many,TGCGCCAGCAGCCCCAGCGGGGGAGACTACGAGCAGTACTTC,CASSPSGGDYEQYF
TRBJ2-7,TRBV6-6,-,few,TGTGCCAGCACCAAACCGGAAGGAAGGACTTTCTCCTACGAGCAGTACTTC,CASTKPEGRTFSYEQYF
TRBJ1-5,TRBV7-2,-,many,TGTGCCAGCAGCCCTAAGACCAATCAGCCCCAGCATTTT,CASSPKTNQPQHF
TRBJ2-1,TRBV5-1,-,many,TGCGCCAGCAGCTTGGGAAGGGCGGGGAATGAGCAGTTCTTC,CASSLGRAGNEQFF
TRBJ2-3,TRBV7-9,TRBD2,-,TGTGCCAGCAGCCCTCGGACTAGCGGGAGCACAGATACGCAGTATTTT,CASSPRTSGSTDTQYF
TRBJ2-3,TRBV7-2,-,few,TGTGCCAGCAGCCGAACTAGCACAGATACGCAGTATTTT,CASSRTSTDTQYF
TRBJ2-7,TRBV4-3,TRBD1,many,TGCGCCAGCAGACTGGACAGGTTCGCTGAATACGAGCAGTACTTC,CASRLDRFAEYEQYF
TRBJ2-7,TRBV5-1,-,many,TGCGCCAGCAGCCCCCCTAGCTCGTACGAGCAGTACTTC,CASSPPSSYEQYF
TRBJ2-5,TRBV20-1,-,many,TGCAGTGCTCCAGTGGGGCAAGAGACCCAGTACTTC,CSAPVGQETQYF
TRBJ2-7,TRBV5-1,TRBD2,-,TGCGCCAGCAGCGGCGGCGGGGGTAGCAACGAGCAGTACTTC,CASSGGGGSNEQYF
TRBJ1-5,TRBV20-1,TRBD1,many,TGCAGTGCGCAGAGGACAGGGTCTAGCAATCAGCCCCAGCATTTT,CSAQRTGSSNQPQHF
TRBJ2-7,TRBV7-9,TRBD2,medium-sized,TGTGCCAGCAGCCCTAAGGGAGCGGGAGCCTACGAGCAGTACTTC,CASSPKGAGAYEQYF
TRBJ1-5,TRBV20-1,-,many,TGCAGTGCGACCGACGGGGTGAGTCAGCCCCAGAATTTT,CSATDGVSQPQNF
TRBJ2-3,TRBV7-2,-,many,TGTGCCAGCAGCACTGGACCCTTCACAGATACGCAGTATTTT,CASSTGPFTDTQYF
TRBJ2-7,TRBV7-9,-,many,TGTGCCAGCAGCTTACTAGGTTCCTACGAGCAGTACTTC,CASSLLGSYEQYF
TRBJ1-2,TRBV7-9,-,many,TGTGCCAGTTCAGACAGCCTCTATGGCTACACCTTC,CASSDSLYGYTF
TRBJ1-2,TRBV20-1,TRBD1,many,TGCAGTACGATAAACAAGGACAGGGGTTTGCATGGCTACACCTTC,CSTINKDRGLHGYTF
TRBJ2-3,TRBV20-1,-,many,TGCAGTGCTAGCGGGGGGCAAGGAGATACGCAGTATTTT,CSASGGQGDTQYF